This TCR beta chain was captured in a study of regulatory T cells in long-lasting Graves disease. Study-wide findings and caveats: Whereas about a thousand public clonotypes were shared by new patients, persistent patients shared more, at a few thousand.

Arm-PCR of CDR3 regions and iRepertoire HTBI primers were used to build TCR beta libraries. TCRdb re-derived calls from the multiplex PCR reads in MiXCR, one entry per CDR3 protein. This table has 350,000 to 500,000 distinct CDR3 sequences, roughly 17% appearing once. Documented time point: newly diagnosed GD, antithyroid drugs for less than 3 months. PBMCs provided the RNA from which the TCR library was made. Graves' disease diagnoses followed American Thyroid Association guidelines. In regard to this clonotype: Its antigen is not identified.

This CDR3 spans 12 amino acids. From germline, CDR1 is KGHDR and CDR2 SFDVKD. The V gene lost 4 bases and the J gene lost 8 bases, with 10 bases spanning the gap. This sample also appeared in a second study, on T cells in Graves' hyperthyroidism and ophthalmopathy. As reported in that work: Stable hyperthyroidism and ophthalmopathy were separated using 13 V-J signatures.

The sequenced sample was peripheral blood mononuclear cells (PBMCs), obtained at new diagnosis, from a patient treated with antithyroid drugs. J is TRBJ1-2 and V is TRBV24-1, with a tentative D call TRBD1 (5 bases). This TCR was sampled from a young woman with Graves disease. CDR3 loop: CATSEGDWGYTF. Written as DNA, the CDR3 is TGTGCCACCAGTGAGGGGGACTGGGGCTACACCTTC.